Below, 21 T cell receptor beta chains from the same sample are listed, as sequenced in a study of OX40 agonist ivuxolimab in advanced cancers. Assay: immunoSEQ multiplex PCR; the TCRdb copy retains only in-frame clones and omits some. The sample consists of roughly 68,000 clones, 75% to 90% of them appearing once. This material consisted of CD4+ or CD8+ T cells sorted from blood, taken in a trial of the OX40 agonist ivuxolimab. These receptors all come from an adult with an advanced solid tumor such as melanoma, head and neck, liver or kidney cancer.

This chain links TRBV19 with TRBJ1-5; 8 bases fit TRBD1. The trim removed 10 bases at V and 5 bases at J, leaving 13 bases unmatched. From germline, CDR1 is LNHDA and CDR2 SQIVND (reference sequence). The CDR3 consists of 15 residues. The CDR3, as DNA: TGTGCCACCACCGGGACAGGTGTTGGTTATCAGCCCCAGCATTTT. It encodes CATTGTGVGYQPQHF.

The V and J genes are TRBV11-2 and TRBJ2-1, with D possibly matching TRBD1 (6 bases). The CDR3 runs 12 residues. In germline, CDR1 is SGHAT, CDR2 FQNNGV. Trimming took 5 bases from V and 7 from J, leaving 9 bases between them. The CDR3 loop is CASSHQGNEQFF. For the CDR3, the DNA is TGTGCCAGCAGCCACCAGGGGAATGAGCAGTTCTTC.

This CDR3 reads CASSASGQETQYF. CDR3 bases: TGTGCCAGCAGTGCTAGCGGCCAAGAGACCCAGTACTTC. This sequence joins TRBV28 and TRBJ2-5, with 7 nucleotides matching TRBD2. From germline, CDR1 is MDHEN and CDR2 SYDVKM. The CDR3 is 13 residues long. Trimming removed 5 bases from V and 1 base from J; junction bases left unmatched: 1.

V and J are TRBV28 and TRBJ1-5; 9 positions agree with TRBD1. V shed 2 bases, J shed 6 bases, and the junction held 11 bases outside the gene matches. The germline V gene has CDR1 MDHEN and CDR2 SYDVKM. The CDR3 runs 17 residues. The CDR3 DNA reads as TGTGCCAGCAGTTTAGTCAGGGGACAGGGTCTAACTCAGCCCCAGCATTTT. This codes for CASSLVRGQGLTQPQHF.

The rearrangement joins TRBV5-4 to TRBJ2-7; tentatively, D is TRBD2 (6 bases). The CDR3 runs 16 residues. CDR1 is SGHNT, CDR2 YYREEE, per germline (reference sequence). V lost 4 bases and J lost 2, with 19 bases in between. The chain's CDR3 is CASSASGEGRTYEQYF. The CDR3 nucleotides are TGTGCCAGCAGCGCCTCGGGAGAGGGGCGAACCTACGAGCAGTACTTC.

The chain employs TRBV5-1 and TRBJ2-7; D remains ambiguous. The CDR3 covers 12 residues. V lost 4 bases and J 2 bases, leaving 7 bases between the germline ends. Germline CDR1 is SGHRS and CDR2 is YFSETQ. CDR3 nucleotides: TGCGCCAGCAGCGCTTCAACCTACGAGCAGTACTTC. Translated: CASSASTYEQYF.

This chain joins TRBV7-9 and TRBJ1-1; no clear D gene. Germline V gene sequence: CDR1 SEHNR, CDR2 FQNEAQ (reference sequence). V lost 4 bases and J lost 4, with 7 bases in between. This CDR3 region has 12 residues. The CDR3 nucleotides read TGTGCCAGCAGCTCGGTAACCACTGAAGCTTTCTTT. This sequence encodes CASSSVTTEAFF.

The sample holds one count of this clone. V usage is TRBV27 and J usage is TRBJ2-7, with D unclear. The CDR3 is made up of 12 amino acids. The germline CDR1 and CDR2 sequences are MNHEY and SMNVEV (reference sequence). Trimming took off 4 bases at V and 0 bases at J, with 4 bases between the two ends. The CDR3 DNA sequence: TGTGCCAGCAGTTCACTCTCCTACGAGCAGTACTTC. Residues: CASSSLSYEQYF.

The chain is built from TRBV13 and TRBJ1-4; D gene ambiguous. The germline V and J ends were trimmed by 8 bases and 8 bases, with 15 bases remaining between them. The CDR3 has 13 amino acids. From germline, CDR1 is PRHDT and CDR2 FYEKMQ (reference sequence). The CDR3 coding sequence is TGTGCCAGCGGCGAAACGCCGGGCGAAAAACTGTTTTTT. Translating it yields CASGETPGEKLFF.

J is TRBJ1-2 and V is TRBV6-6, with 8 bases aligning to TRBD1. This CDR3 region has 12 residues. Germline V gives CDR1 MNHNY, CDR2 SVGAGI (reference sequence). After removal of 11 bases from V and 4 bases from J, the junction contained 6 bases not matched to a gene. The CDR3 loop reads CAGSGGGYGYTF. As DNA, the CDR3 is TGTGCCGGTTCAGGGGGCGGCTATGGCTACACCTTC.

The chain uses TRBV29-1 and TRBJ1-2; D gene unclear. V was shortened by 0 bases and J by 5 bases, with 10 bases between the two germline ends. Per the germline V gene, CDR1 is SQVTM and CDR2 is ANQGSEA. This CDR3 has 13 amino acids. The CDR3 loop reads CSVEDGRLYGYTF. CDR3 sequence (DNA): TGCAGCGTTGAAGATGGGCGCCTTTATGGCTACACCTTC. The entire variable domain, with the rest obtained from reference TRBV29-1 and TRBJ1-2, is as follows: SAVISQKPSRDICQRGTSLTIQCQVDSQVTMMFWYRQQPGQSLTLIATANQGSEATYESGFVIDKFPISRPNLTFSTLTVSNMSPEDSSIYLCSVEDGRLYGYTFGSGTRLTVV.

The V and J genes are TRBV7-3 and TRBJ2-2; 8 positions agree with TRBD2. The length of the CDR3 is 15 residues. Per germline, CDR1 SGHTA and CDR2 FQGTGA. The junction had 6 bases not matched to a gene; V was cut back by 5 bases and J by 4 bases. The CDR3 protein is CASSPLTSATGELFF. The CDR3 DNA reads TGTGCCAGCAGCCCGCTGACTAGCGCCACCGGGGAGCTGTTTTTT.

This chain connects TRBV7-9 to TRBJ1-2; TRBD1 might be the D (6 bases). There are 15 residues in the CDR3. Germline V gene sequence: CDR1 SEHNR, CDR2 FQNEAQ (reference sequence). Trimming cost V 5 bases and J 0 bases, with 13 bases left between them. CDR3 DNA sequence: TGTGCCAGCAGCGGAGGACAGTTAGCTAACTATGGCTACACCTTC. It yields the protein CASSGGQLANYGYTF.

The V call is TRBV19, the J call TRBJ1-2; D ambiguous. Germline CDR1 is LNHDA and CDR2 is SQIVND (reference sequence). The CDR3 is 15 residues long. V lost 2 bases to trimming and J lost 3 bases, with 13 bases between them. The CDR3 here is CASSIYSGGYYGYTF. CDR3 in DNA: TGTGCCAGTAGTATATATTCAGGAGGATACTATGGCTACACCTTC.

The chain uses TRBV27 and TRBJ1-5, with a weak D call TRBD1 (5 bases). Trimming shortened V by 8 bases and J by 6 bases, and 14 bases separated the two germline ends. The CDR3 extends over 13 amino acids. Germline V gives CDR1 MNHEY, CDR2 SMNVEV (reference sequence). CDR3 residues: CASGWGFGQPQHF. CDR3 bases: TGTGCCAGCGGTTGGGGGTTCGGTCAGCCCCAGCATTTT.

The rearrangement links TRBV27 to TRBJ2-5; D is possibly TRBD1 or TRBD2 (6 bases each). Looked up from germline, CDR1 is MNHEY and CDR2 is SMNVEV (reference sequence). Between the trimmed V and J ends, which lost 5 bases and 2 bases, there was a span of 21 bases. There are 17 residues in the CDR3. The CDR3 here is CASSQTKETGLQETQYF. The CDR3 DNA sequence: TGTGCCAGCAGTCAAACCAAGGAGACAGGACTACAAGAGACCCAGTACTTC.

The chain couples TRBV28 to TRBJ1-2; D is unresolved. Germline V CDR1 and CDR2: MDHEN, SYDVKM. The V and J ends lost 6 bases and 14 bases respectively, with 13 bases between them. The CDR3 extends over 10 amino acids. The CDR3 DNA follows: TGTGCCAGCAGCATTTCGGAAGTTACCTTC. Amino acid sequence: CASSISEVTF.

The chain couples TRBV14 to TRBJ2-5, with D possibly TRBD1 on 6 matching bases. V gave up 1 base and J gave up 4 bases, with 13 bases separating them. Germline CDR1 reads SGHDN; CDR2 reads FVKESK. The CDR3 consists of 15 residues. The CDR3: CASSQVQGSSETQYF. The CDR3 DNA sequence: TGTGCCAGCAGCCAAGTTCAGGGGTCCTCAGAGACCCAGTACTTC.

The chain combines TRBV28 with TRBJ2-7; 7 positions match TRBD1. Per the germline V gene, CDR1 is MDHEN and CDR2 is SYDVKM. This CDR3 has 14 amino acids. Trimming at V came to 3 bases and at J to 6 bases, leaving 8 bases not matched to a gene. The CDR3 spells CASSFTGTGVEQYF. The CDR3, as DNA: TGTGCCAGCAGTTTCACGGGTACAGGGGTCGAGCAGTACTTC.

This chain uses TRBV5-1 with TRBJ1-1; D might be TRBD1 (5 bases). This CDR3 has 15 residues. Germline V gene data show CDR1 as SGHRS and CDR2 as YFSETQ. Trimming cost V 0 bases and J 1 base, with 10 bases left between them. This chain's CDR3 is CASSLVQGSNTEAFF. The CDR3 nucleotides read TGCGCCAGCAGCTTGGTGCAGGGATCGAACACTGAAGCTTTCTTT. The entire variable domain, with the rest obtained from reference TRBV5-1 and TRBJ1-1, is as follows: KAGVTQTPRYLIKTRGQQVTLSCSPISGHRSVSWYQQTPGQGLQFLFEYFSETQRNKGNFPGRFSGRQFSNSRSEMNVSTLELGDSALYLCASSLVQGSNTEAFFGQGTRLTVV.

V usage is TRBV28 and J usage is TRBJ2-3; 7 positions agree with TRBD2. Germline CDR1 is MDHEN and CDR2 is SYDVKM. This CDR3 has 13 amino acids. V shed 6 bases and J 5 bases; nucleotides not matched to a gene: 5. The CDR3 sequence is CASRPRGGDTQYF. CDR3 nucleotides: TGTGCCAGCAGACCACGCGGGGGAGATACGCAGTATTTT. The full variable domain, in which reference TRBV28 and TRBJ2-3 provide the parts outside the CDR3, is DVKVTQSSRYLVKRTGEKVFLECVQDMDHENMFWYRQDPGLGLRLIYFSYDVKMKEKGDIPEGYSVSREKKERFSLILESASTNQTSMYLCASRPRGGDTQYFGPGTRLTVL.